The T cell receptor (beta chain) under discussion was sequenced for a study of shared clonotypes between healthy human individuals. In the case of this clone: Its antigen remains unknown.

Study results and caveats: Larger estimated richness was generally seen in naive subsets than in memory subsets.

The study enrolled healthy HIV-negative adults without recent acute infections or vaccinations as donors. CDR1 is MDHEN and CDR2 is SYDVKM in the germline V gene. CDR3 length: 19 residues. The V gene end was trimmed by 11 bases and the J gene end by 0 bases; junction bases not matched to a gene: 19. The deep-level immunoSEQ assay was used. Generated by immunoSEQ multiplex PCR, the TCRdb table keeps only in-frame clones and is missing some. The sample records 1.6 million or so clones, around 98.5% being singletons. The V call is TRBV28, the J call TRBJ2-1; TRBD2 aligns across 10 bases. The source material was naive CD4+ T cells sorted from blood. Specified subset: CD45RA+ positively selected. The sequence came from a young man in good health. In nucleotides, the CDR3 is TGTGCCTATACCGCACGAGGTAGCGGGAGGCGGGGCTCCTACAATGAGCAGTTCTTC. Translation: CAYTARGSGRRGSYNEQFF.